This section outlines one T cell receptor beta chain sequence together with its context. This entry is derived from a study of blood T cell repertoires in COVID-19. Study-level background: Specimens from acute and convalescent COVID-19 originated in the United States, Italy and Spain. The cDNA or gDNA used as material had been derived from T cells, B-cell-depleted T cells, or PBMCs.

This CDR3 is built from 15 residues. Germline lookup yields CDR1 LGHDT and CDR2 YNNKEL (reference sequence). The trim removed 1 base at V and 4 bases at J, leaving 2 bases unmatched. Per the original methods: Estimation of nucleated cell counts relied on the amplification of reference gene primers. Measured with immunoSEQ multiplex PCR; TCRdb has only the in-frame clones, and not every one. The V and J calls and clone size were taken over from that table, and D and trimming were inferred from the DNA. The table records 35,000 to 45,000 clones, 75% to 90% of them present only once. The sequencing sample was made of peripheral blood. The sequence was collected from an older man with acute or convalescent COVID-19. The V and J genes are TRBV3-1 (or the pseudogene TRBV3-2) and TRBJ2-3, with 10 bases lining up with TRBD1. In nucleotides, the CDR3 is TGTGCCAGCAGCCAAGCCGGACAGGGGGCAGATACGCAGTATTTT. Encoded protein: CASSQAGQGADTQYF.